This TCR beta chain was recorded in a study of cytotoxic CD8 clonotypes in ibrutinib-treated CLL (dated by TCRdb to 2020 to 2022). Study-wide context: The cohort was composed of ten to eleven relapsed/refractory and about 15 treatment-naive patients; IGHV unmutated status was identified in under 18 patients. Partial responses were observed in about 24 patients and complete responses in 2; after a median follow-up of around 68 months, remission was maintained in 14 patients and progression was observed in approximately twelve. Response samples were obtained after a median of approximately twelve months of treatment, with a range of roughly 6 to 40 months. An average of 255,043 productive templates and 80,000 to 95,000 productive rearrangements was obtained per sample. Longitudinal samples were available for 26 of the 86 trial participants. Cryopreserved peripheral blood mononuclear cells were obtained prior to treatment, at the time of response, and at either disease progression or sustained remission. Every sample from remission and from progressive disease was obtained while the patients were still on ibrutinib. What the work shows at the level of the full study, not this receptor alone: Public clonotypes were found to be uncommon and were observed to contract or remain stable during treatment; the increase in clonality was shown to reflect expansion of private clonotypes at ibrutinib response. At ibrutinib response clonality went up, during sustained remission it held steady, and at progression it dropped back toward baseline. Baseline clonality was found to be higher than that of age-matched healthy donors and was strongly correlated with circulating CD8+ T-cell counts. Sustained-remission and progressing patients did not have matched sampling times, and lymph node repertoires were not examined.

A remark on this clone: The antigen it binds to is not known. No per-base quality is available; no much larger clone lies one base away.

The CDR1 and CDR2 encoded by the germline V gene are SGHTS and YDEGEE. The CDR3, cysteine through phenylalanine, is 14 amino acids long. The read is trimmed to its CDR3 DNA, 42 bases read in frame from base 1. Germline trimming amounts to 5 bases on V and 10 bases on J, with 12 as the count of junction bases outside the gene matches. Approximately 2 micrograms of genomic DNA were extracted from cryopreserved PBMCs for TCR beta library preparation. Longitudinal blood samples from CLL patients on ibrutinib monotherapy underwent high-throughput TCR beta sequencing. The patients took part in an open-label, single-center phase 2 trial of ibrutinib monotherapy. Each clonotype received, on average, 10x coverage in deep resolution sequencing performed on a MiSeq, where the target depth lay between 1 in 1 million and 1 in 200,000 T cells. The immunoSEQ hsTCRB Kit was used to generate the TCR beta libraries. The original pipeline was this. Data were analyzed with ImmunoSEQ Data Assistant and ImmunoSEQ Analyzer, with V, D and J genes assigned per IMGT definitions. Clonality, which ranges from 0 to 1, was calculated by subtracting the normalized Shannon entropy of productive rearrangement frequencies from one. Public clonotype analysis was restricted to overrepresented clonotypes comprising at least 0.05% of each patient's repertoire. Some 13 repertoires from age-matched healthy donors, obtained from immuneACCESS, served as clonality controls. The immuneACCESS repertoire file appears here via TCRdb, limited to in-frame rearrangements. These files lack a portion of the clones; in checked studies, under half of the deficit traces to unresolved V genes, and the cause of the others is not known. V and J calls and clone size are copied from that table; D and trimming were computed from the DNA. Here the sample has fewer than 400,000 clones; approximately 67% occur a single time. The ten largest make up roughly 6.8% of the sample.

The sample consisted of PBMCs, taken after 36 months of ibrutinib treatment. The clonotype comes from a human donor with chronic lymphocytic leukemia. Recombination connected TRBV5-8 to TRBJ1-1; 9 nucleotides in the junction match TRBD1. The DNA sequence reads TGTGCCAGCAGACCTAGACAGGGGGGCTCGCCAGCTTTCTTT. It translates to CASRPRQGGSPAFF.